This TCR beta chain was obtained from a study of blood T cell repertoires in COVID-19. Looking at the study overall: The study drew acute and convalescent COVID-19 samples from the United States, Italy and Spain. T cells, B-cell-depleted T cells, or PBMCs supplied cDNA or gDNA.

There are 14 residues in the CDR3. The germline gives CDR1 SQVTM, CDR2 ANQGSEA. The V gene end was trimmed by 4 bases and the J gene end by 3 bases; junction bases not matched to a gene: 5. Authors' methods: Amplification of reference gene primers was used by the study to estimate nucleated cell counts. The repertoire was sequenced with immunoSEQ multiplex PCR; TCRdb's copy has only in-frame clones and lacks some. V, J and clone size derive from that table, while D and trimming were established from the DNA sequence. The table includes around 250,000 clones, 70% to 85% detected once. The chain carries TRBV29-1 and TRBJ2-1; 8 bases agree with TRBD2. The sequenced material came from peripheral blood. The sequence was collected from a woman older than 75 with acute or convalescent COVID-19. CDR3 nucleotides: TGCAGCGTTGTCATCGGGGGGGACTACAATGAGCAGTTCTTC. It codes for CSVVIGGDYNEQFF.